Described below is a single TCR beta chain sequence and its context. Clones were sequenced by immunoSEQ multiplex PCR, and TCRdb holds only the in-frame ones, with some missing. The sample contains some 95,000 clones, around 85% of which appear only once. This entry is derived from a study of OX40 agonist ivuxolimab in advanced cancers. V dropped 7 bases and J dropped 4 bases, with 12 bases sitting between them. The CDR3 runs 12 residues. The germline V gene has CDR1 SGHDT and CDR2 YYEEEE. This receptor was taken from an adult with an advanced solid tumor such as melanoma, head and neck, liver or kidney cancer. The chain links TRBV5-6 to TRBJ2-7; D ambiguous. Specimen: CD4+ or CD8+ T cells sorted from blood, collected in a trial of the OX40 agonist ivuxolimab. The CDR3 nucleotides are TGTGCCAGCGGGATCGGCGTGTACGAGCAGTACTTC. This codes for CASGIGVYEQYF.